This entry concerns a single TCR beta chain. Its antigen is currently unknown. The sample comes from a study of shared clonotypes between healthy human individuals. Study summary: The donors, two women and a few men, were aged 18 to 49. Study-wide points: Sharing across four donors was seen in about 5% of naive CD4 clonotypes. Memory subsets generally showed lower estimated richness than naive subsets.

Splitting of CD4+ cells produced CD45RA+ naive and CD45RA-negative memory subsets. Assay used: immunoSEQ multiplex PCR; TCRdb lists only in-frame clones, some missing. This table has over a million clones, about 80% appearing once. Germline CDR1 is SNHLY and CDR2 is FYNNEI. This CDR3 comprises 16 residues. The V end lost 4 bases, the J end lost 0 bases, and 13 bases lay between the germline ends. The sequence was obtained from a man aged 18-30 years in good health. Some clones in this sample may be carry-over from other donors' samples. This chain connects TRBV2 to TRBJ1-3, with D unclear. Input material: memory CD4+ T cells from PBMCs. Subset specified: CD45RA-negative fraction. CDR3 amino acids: CASSVLSTSSGNTIYF. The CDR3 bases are TGTGCCAGCAGTGTCCTTTCGACGAGCTCTGGAAACACCATATATTTT. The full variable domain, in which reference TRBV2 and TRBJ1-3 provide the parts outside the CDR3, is EPEVTQTPSHQVTQMGQEVILRCVPISNHLYFYWYRQILGQKVEFLVSFYNNEISEKSEIFDDQFSVERPDGSNFTLKIRSTKLEDSAMYFCASSVLSTSSGNTIYFGEGSWLTVV.